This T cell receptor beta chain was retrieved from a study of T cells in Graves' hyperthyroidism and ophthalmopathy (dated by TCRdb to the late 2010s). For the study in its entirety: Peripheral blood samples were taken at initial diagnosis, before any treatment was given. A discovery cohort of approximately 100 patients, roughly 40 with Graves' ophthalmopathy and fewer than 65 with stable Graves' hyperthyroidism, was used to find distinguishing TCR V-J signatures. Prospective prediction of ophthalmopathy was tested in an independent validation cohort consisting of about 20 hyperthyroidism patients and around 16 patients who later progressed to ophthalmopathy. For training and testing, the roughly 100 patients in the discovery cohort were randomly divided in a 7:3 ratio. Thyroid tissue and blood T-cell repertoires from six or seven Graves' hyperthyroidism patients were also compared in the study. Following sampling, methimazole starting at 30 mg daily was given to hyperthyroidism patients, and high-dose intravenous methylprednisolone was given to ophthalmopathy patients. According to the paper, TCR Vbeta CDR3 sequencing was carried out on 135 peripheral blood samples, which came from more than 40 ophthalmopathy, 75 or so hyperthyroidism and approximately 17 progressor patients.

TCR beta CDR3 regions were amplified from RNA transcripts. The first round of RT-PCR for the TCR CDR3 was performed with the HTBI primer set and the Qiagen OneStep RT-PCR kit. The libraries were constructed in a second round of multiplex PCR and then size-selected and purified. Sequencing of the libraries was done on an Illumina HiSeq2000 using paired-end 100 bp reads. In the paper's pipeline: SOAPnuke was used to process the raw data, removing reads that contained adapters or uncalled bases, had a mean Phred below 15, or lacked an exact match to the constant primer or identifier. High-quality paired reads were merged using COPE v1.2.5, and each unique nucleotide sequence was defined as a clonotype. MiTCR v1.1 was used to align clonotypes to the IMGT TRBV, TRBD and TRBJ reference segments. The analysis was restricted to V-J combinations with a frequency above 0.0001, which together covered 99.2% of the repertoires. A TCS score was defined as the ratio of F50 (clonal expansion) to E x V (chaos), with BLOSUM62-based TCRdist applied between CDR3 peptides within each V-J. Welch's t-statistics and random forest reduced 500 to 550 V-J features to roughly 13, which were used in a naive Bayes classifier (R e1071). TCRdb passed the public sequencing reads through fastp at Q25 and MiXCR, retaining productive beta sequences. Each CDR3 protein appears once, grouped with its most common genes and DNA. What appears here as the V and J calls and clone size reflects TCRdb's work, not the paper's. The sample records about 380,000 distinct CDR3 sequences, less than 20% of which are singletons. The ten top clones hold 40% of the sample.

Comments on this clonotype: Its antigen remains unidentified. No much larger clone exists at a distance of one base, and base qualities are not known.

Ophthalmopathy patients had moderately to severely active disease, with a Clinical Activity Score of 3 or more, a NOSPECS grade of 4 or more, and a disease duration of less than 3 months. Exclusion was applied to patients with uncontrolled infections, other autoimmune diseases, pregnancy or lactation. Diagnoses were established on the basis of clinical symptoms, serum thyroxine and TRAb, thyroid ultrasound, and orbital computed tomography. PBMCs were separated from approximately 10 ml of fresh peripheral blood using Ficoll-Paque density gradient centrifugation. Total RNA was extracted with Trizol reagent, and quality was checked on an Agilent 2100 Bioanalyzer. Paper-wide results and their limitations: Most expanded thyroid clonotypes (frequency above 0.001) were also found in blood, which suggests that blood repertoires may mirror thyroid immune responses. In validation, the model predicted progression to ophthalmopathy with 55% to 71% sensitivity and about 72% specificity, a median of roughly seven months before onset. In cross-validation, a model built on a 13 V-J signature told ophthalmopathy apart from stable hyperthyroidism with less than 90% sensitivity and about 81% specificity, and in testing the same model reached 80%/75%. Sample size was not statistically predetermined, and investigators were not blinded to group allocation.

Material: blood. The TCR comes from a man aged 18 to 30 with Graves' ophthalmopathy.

The DNA sequence is given as TGTGCCAGCAGTTCCTTAGTGGGACAGGGGTCTGGGGCCAACGTCCTGACTTTC. Its protein is CASSSLVGQGSGANVLTF. The chain uses TRBV27 and TRBJ2-6, with TRBD1 identical over 10 junction bases. Counted from cysteine to phenylalanine, this CDR3 has 18 amino acids. The sequence is cut down to CDR3 DNA, 54 bases in frame from base 1. For CDR1 and CDR2, the germline V gene (reference sequence) lists MNHEY and SMNVEV. The junction shows trimming of 4 bases on V and 1 base on J, and the gene matches do not reach 7 bases of it. When the CDR3 is completed using the reference TRBV27 and TRBJ2-6 genes on either side, the full variable domain is EAQVTQNPRYLITVTGKKLTVTCSQNMNHEYMSWYRQDPGLGLRQIYYSMNVEVTDKGDVPEGYKVSRKEKRNFPLILESPSPNQTSLYFCASSSLVGQGSGANVLTFGAGSRLTVL.